This T cell receptor beta chain comes out of a study of shared clonotypes between healthy human individuals. Study information: CD4 naive cells filled three plates per donor, CD4 memory three, CD8 naive two and CD8 memory one.

Caucasian adults residing in Nashville, Tennessee made up all the donors. CDR1 is MDHEN, CDR2 SYDVKM, per germline. The length of the CDR3 is 15 residues. V trimming: 3 bases; J trimming: 9 bases; junction bases outside the gene matches: 8. The protocol was immunoSEQ multiplex PCR, while the TCRdb copy is restricted to in-frame clones and leaves out a portion. The sample lists about 730,000 clones; 72% were seen once. The chain carries TRBV28 and TRBJ2-1; 10 positions match TRBD1. This clonotype was sampled from a woman aged 25 to 45 in good health. The source material was memory CD4+ T cells sorted from blood. The subset denotes: CD45RA-negative fraction. The CDR3: CASSLGTGAEGEQFF. DNA for the CDR3: TGTGCCAGCAGTTTGGGGACAGGGGCCGAGGGTGAGCAGTTCTTC.